A single TCR beta chain is shown here with its context. What it binds is not known. Every isolated RNA sample was fully reverse transcribed, so sequencing captured expressed TCRB transcripts. Measured with immunoSEQ multiplex PCR; TCRdb has only the in-frame clones, and not every one. The repertoire holds 130,000 or so clones, with just over 9% as singletons. From germline, CDR1 is MGHRA and CDR2 YSYEKL. This CDR3 region has 15 residues. V shed 5 bases and J 0 bases; nucleotides not matched to a gene: 2. This sample was taken from a study of beta chain features in type 1 diabetes. Across the study: Patients were similar to healthy donors in age and gender (as well as in cell yields).

Findings of the study overall: Within patients, naive, central memory and Treg TCRB repertoires seemed more similar than within healthy donors. Cells carrying high TCR expression could end up over-represented when cDNA is sequenced. A moderate, significant TCRB CDR3 shortening appeared in type 1 diabetes across four CD4+ subsets.

The chain couples TRBV4-1 to TRBJ1-4, with TRBD1 identical over 8 bases. Source material: central memory CD4+ T cells from blood. This clonotype was obtained from a man younger than 30 in good health. CDR3 nucleotide sequence: TGCGCCAGCAGCAAACAGGGGGCAACTAATGAAAAACTGTTTTTT. This translates into CASSKQGATNEKLFF.